This T cell receptor (beta chain) was found in a study of type 1 regulatory T cells. Study overall: T-allo10 is an in vitro-generated, Tr1-enriched CD4 T cell product specific for alloantigen.

TCRdb reprocessed the reads with MiXCR, giving one entry per CDR3 protein. In the table there are under 75,000 distinct CDR3 sequences, around 21% of which are singletons. CDR3 length equals 12 residues. Trimming removed 8 bases at V and 7 bases at J, with 12 bases between. Study-wide results and caveats: Compared with non-type 1 regulatory T cells, type 1 regulatory T cells showed a more restricted TCR repertoire.

This clonotype showed up just a few times. Its target is unknown. Sequencing input: cultured type 1 regulatory T (Tr1) cells, either the whole culture or a sorted fraction (not recorded which). The clonotype comes from a human donor in good health. The chain uses TRBV12-3 or TRBV12-4 and TRBJ2-1, with D maybe TRBD2 (5 bases). As DNA, the CDR3 is TGTGCCAGCCGGCGGACTCTGAATGAGCAGTTCTTC. Translating it yields CASRRTLNEQFF.